This T cell receptor beta chain was captured in a study of shared clonotypes between healthy human individuals. Notes on the study in general: Of the naive CD4 clonotypes, roughly 5% were shared across a few donors. Donor scarcity curtailed the genetic and exposure-history diversity represented herein.

CDR1 and CDR2 (germline): SNHLY, FYNNEI. CDR3 length: 13 amino acids. Sorted-subset replicate PCR reactions contained about 200 ng DNA, corresponding to 29,000 or so T cell genomes. Sequenced by immunoSEQ multiplex PCR; TCRdb stores in-frame clones only, minus some. The repertoire holds under 2,000,000 clones, with roughly 94% as singletons. Positive CCR7 selection of CD45RO-negative cells yielded the naive CD8 cells, and terminally differentiated effector memory CD45RA+ cells were excluded. Donors were healthy HIV-negative adults without recently reported acute infections or vaccinations. To note about this clone: The target antigen is unknown.

The material sequenced was naive CD8+ T cells sorted from blood. V and J are TRBV2 and TRBJ2-5; D is perhaps TRBD2 (5 bases). The better agreement between TRBJ2-7 and the DNA end casts doubt on the J call. The receptor's source is a man between 18 and 29 years old in good health. The CDR3 spells CASSERRASEQYF. The CDR3 coding sequence is TGTGCCAGCAGTGAACGGCGGGCTAGCGAGCAGTACTTC.